The source of this TCR beta chain is a study of T cell responses to AZD1222 COVID-19 vaccine. Using immunoSEQ multiplex PCR, the repertoire was profiled, and TCRdb retains in-frame clones only, with some absent. The data show over 95,000 clones, roughly nine tenths seen once. To note about this clone: Its antigen is unknown.

Germline V lookup: CDR1 SGHAT, CDR2 FQNNGV. Trimming took 4 bases from V and 5 from J, leaving 15 bases between them. The CDR3 totals 15 residues. Study findings and constraints: AZD1222 recipients seropositive at baseline numbered only six or seven.

The chain uses TRBV11-2 and TRBJ2-1; tentatively, D is TRBD2 (5 bases). This sample comprised peripheral blood, obtained on day 0 of AZD1222 vaccination. The origin of this receptor is an adult in good health. The CDR3 DNA reads TGTGCCAGCAGCTCCGGTCGGGGAGTTCACAATGAGCAGTTCTTC. Its protein product is CASSSGRGVHNEQFF.